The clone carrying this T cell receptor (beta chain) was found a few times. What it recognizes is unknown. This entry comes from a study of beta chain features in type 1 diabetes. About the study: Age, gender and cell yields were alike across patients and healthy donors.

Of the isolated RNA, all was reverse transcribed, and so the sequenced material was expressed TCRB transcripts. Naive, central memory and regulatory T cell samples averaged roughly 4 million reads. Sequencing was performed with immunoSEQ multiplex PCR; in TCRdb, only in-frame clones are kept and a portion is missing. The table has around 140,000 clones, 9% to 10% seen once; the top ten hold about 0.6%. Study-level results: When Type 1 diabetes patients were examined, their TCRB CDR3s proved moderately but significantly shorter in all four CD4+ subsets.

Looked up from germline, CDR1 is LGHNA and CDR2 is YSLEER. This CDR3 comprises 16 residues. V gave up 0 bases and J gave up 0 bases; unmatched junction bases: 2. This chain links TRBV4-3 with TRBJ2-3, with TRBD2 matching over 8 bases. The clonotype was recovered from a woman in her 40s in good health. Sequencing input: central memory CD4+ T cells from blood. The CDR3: CASSQDTGGSTDTQYF. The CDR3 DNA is TGCGCCAGCAGCCAAGATACGGGGGGGAGCACAGATACGCAGTATTTT.